These 18 T cell receptor beta chains came from one sample sequenced in a study of T cell responses to AZD1222 COVID-19 vaccine. The method was immunoSEQ multiplex PCR; TCRdb's version includes in-frame clones alone and lacks a portion of them. The sample lists 200,000 to 300,000 clones, 85% to 95% seen once, with roughly 0.6% in the top ten. Specimen: peripheral blood, collected on day 0 of AZD1222 vaccination. These receptors all come from an adult in good health.

The rearrangement uses TRBV3-1 (or the pseudogene TRBV3-2) and TRBJ2-2; possibly TRBD1 for D (6 bases). This CDR3 spans 14 amino acids. CDR1 is LGHDT, CDR2 YNNKEL, per germline (reference sequence). Deletions cut 8 bases from V and 4 bases from J, with 14 bases between. The CDR3 protein is CASQGLGSTGELFF. The CDR3 region has the DNA TGTGCCAGCCAGGGGCTGGGAAGCACCGGGGAGCTGTTTTTT.

The rearrangement uses TRBV10-3 and TRBJ2-7; the match to TRBD1 covers 8 bases. The CDR3 contains 13 residues. Losses at the gene ends were 5 bases for V and 5 bases for J; bases not matched to a gene: 5. Germline V CDR1 and CDR2: ENHRY, SYGVKD. The CDR3, as DNA: TGTGCCATCAGTACAGGGGGTTCCAACGAGCAGTACTTC. It is translated as CAISTGGSNEQYF.

As concerns this clone: Other DNA variants within this sample encode the same CDR3. The chain couples TRBV5-1 to TRBJ1-2; 7 positions match TRBD1. The CDR3 loop spans 13 amino acids. The V gene end was trimmed by 4 bases and the J gene end by 2 bases; junction bases not matched to a gene: 2. From germline, CDR1 is SGHRS and CDR2 YFSETQ. CDR3 residues: CASSPGQNYGYTF. In nucleotides, the CDR3 is TGCGCCAGCAGCCCGGGACAGAACTATGGCTACACCTTC. Complete variable domain (other parts from reference TRBV5-1 and TRBJ1-2): KAGVTQTPRYLIKTRGQQVTLSCSPISGHRSVSWYQQTPGQGLQFLFEYFSETQRNKGNFPGRFSGRQFSNSRSEMNVSTLELGDSALYLCASSPGQNYGYTFGSGTRLTVV.

J is TRBJ1-4 and V is TRBV7-8, with D maybe TRBD1 (6 bases). Trimming cost V 5 bases and J 6 bases, with 16 bases left between them. CDR1 and CDR2 from the germline V gene are SGHVS and FQNEAQ. This CDR3 has 15 amino acids. CDR3 in amino acids: CASSHPQAGDEKLFF. The CDR3 coding sequence is TGTGCCAGCAGCCATCCCCAGGCAGGGGATGAAAAACTGTTTTTT.

The V gene is TRBV5-4, the J gene TRBJ1-5, with D unresolved. CDR3 length equals 12 residues. The V end was cut by 0 bases, the J end by 6 bases, with 4 bases between. The V gene's germline CDR1 is SGHNT and CDR2 YYREEE (reference sequence). The CDR3 DNA sequence: TGTGCCAGCAGCTTGGAGGGTCAGCCCCAGCATTTT. Translating it yields CASSLEGQPQHF. The full variable domain, completed using reference TRBV5-4 and TRBJ1-5, is ETGVTQSPTHLIKTRGQQVTLRCSSQSGHNTVSWYQQALGQGPQFIFQYYREEENGRGNFPPRFSGLQFPNYSSELNVNALELDDSALYLCASSLEGQPQHFGDGTRLSIL.

The rearrangement links TRBV7-2 to TRBJ2-1; the D is unclear. The CDR3 is made up of 11 amino acids. Germline assignment: CDR1 SGHTA and CDR2 FQGNSA. V lost 6 bases and J 10 bases, leaving 10 bases between the germline ends. CDR3 nucleotides: TGTGCCAGCAGTCTTGTGGGGGAGCAGTTCTTC. Translated, it gives CASSLVGEQFF.

The chain uses TRBV27 and TRBJ1-2, with a possible D match to TRBD1 (5 bases). This CDR3 contains 13 residues. V lost 2 bases to trimming and J lost 4 bases, with 8 bases between them. In germline, CDR1 is MNHEY, CDR2 SMNVEV (reference sequence). The CDR3 reads CASSLGQGYGYTF. The CDR3 DNA is TGTGCCAGCAGTTTAGGTCAGGGCTATGGCTACACCTTC.

V gene TRBV30 combines with J gene TRBJ2-2, with D maybe TRBD2 (5 bases). The CDR3 loop spans 12 amino acids. In germline, CDR1 is GTSNPN, CDR2 SVGIG (reference sequence). Trimming pared 7 bases from V and 6 bases from J, leaving 12 bases between. The DNA of the CDR3 is TGTGCCTCTCCAACTAGGGCCGGGGAGCTGTTTTTT. This gives the protein CASPTRAGELFF.

The gene calls are TRBV5-1 and TRBJ1-3; perhaps TRBD1 as D (6 bases). Trimming stripped 0 bases from V and 7 bases from J, with 17 bases between. This CDR3 has 16 residues. CDR1 is SGHRS and CDR2 is YFSETQ in the germline V gene. The CDR3 region is CASSLGDTHPRNTIYF. The CDR3 DNA reads TGCGCCAGCAGCTTGGGGGACACGCACCCAAGGAACACCATATATTTT.

This clone was seen a single time. Written as DNA, the CDR3 is TGCGCCAGCAGCCACCTGGGGACCGGGGGGCGGAATGAGCAGTTCTTC. This gives the protein CASSHLGTGGRNEQFF. The rearrangement uses TRBV4-3 and TRBJ2-1; maybe TRBD2 (7 bases). There are 16 residues in the CDR3. In germline, CDR1 is LGHNA, CDR2 YSLEER. Trimming removed 3 bases at V and 7 bases at J, with 19 bases between.

This clone was found once. The gene calls are TRBV28 and TRBJ1-5; D remains unclear. CDR1 is MDHEN, CDR2 SYDVKM, per germline. V lost 3 bases and J lost 0, with 24 bases in between. This CDR3 comprises 20 residues. CDR3 sequence: CASSFYPDDIWSASNQPQHF. DNA for the CDR3: TGTGCCAGCAGTTTTTACCCGGACGATATCTGGTCGGCTAGCAATCAGCCCCAGCATTTT.

This sequence joins TRBV29-1 and TRBJ2-3; 12 positions match TRBD2. The CDR3 is 16 amino acids. The J segment lost 5 bases and the V segment lost 4 bases, leaving 10 bases of the junction unmatched. Germline V gives CDR1 SQVTM, CDR2 ANQGSEA. CDR3 amino acids: CSVVPRLAGVGDTQYF. The CDR3 DNA reads TGCAGCGTTGTTCCGAGACTAGCGGGAGTGGGAGATACGCAGTATTTT.

The J gene is TRBJ2-7, the V gene TRBV20-1; 8 bases are shared with TRBD2. The CDR3 is 11 residues long. Per the germline V gene, CDR1 is DFQATT and CDR2 is SNEGSKA (reference sequence). Trimming took 6 bases from V and 5 from J; bases not matched to a gene: 3. CDR3 coding DNA: TGCAGTGCCCCCGGGAGGGACGAGCAGTACTTC. Its protein is CSAPGRDEQYF.

The rearrangement links TRBV12-3 or TRBV12-4 to TRBJ1-1; weak D call: TRBD1 (5 bases). The length of the CDR3 is 13 residues. The V end lost 3 bases, the J end lost 5 bases, and 10 bases lay between the germline ends. CDR3 amino acids: CASSFTGRTEAFF. The CDR3, as DNA: TGTGCCAGCAGTTTTACGGGGCGTACTGAAGCTTTCTTT.

This chain connects TRBV5-5 to TRBJ1-5; the match to TRBD1 covers 8 bases. Germline V gene data show CDR1 as SGHKS and CDR2 as YYEKEE (reference sequence). This CDR3 has 15 amino acids. V trimming: 4 bases; J trimming: 4 bases; junction bases outside the gene matches: 7. CDR3 bases: TGTGCCAGCAGCCGCCAGGGGGCACAGAATCAGCCCCAGCATTTT. Translated: CASSRQGAQNQPQHF.

The J gene is TRBJ2-1, the V gene TRBV21-1; the D segment call TRBD2 is taken from the table without a DNA check. TRBV21-1 represents a pseudogene. The CDR3 is made up of 15 amino acids. The CDR3 DNA sequence: TGTGCCAGCAGCCCGGGACTAGCGGGAGCGGATGAGCAGTTCTTC. Its translation: CASSPGLAGADEQFF.

The chain employs TRBV3-1 (or the pseudogene TRBV3-2) and TRBJ2-2, with D unresolved. CDR1 and CDR2 (germline): LGHDT, YNNKEL (reference sequence). The CDR3 length is 16 residues. With 2 bases removed from V and 5 bases from J, the gap between germline ends came to 15 bases. In DNA form, the CDR3 reads TGTGCCAGCAGCCAACGCGATGGGAAGGGTACCGGGGAGCTGTTTTTT. Residues: CASSQRDGKGTGELFF.

The J gene is TRBJ2-1, the V gene TRBV30; TRBD2 matches 11 bases. With V trimmed by 2 bases and J by 8 bases, 11 bases remained unmatched. The CDR3 contains 16 residues. Germline CDR1 is GTSNPN and CDR2 is SVGIG (reference sequence). CDR3 sequence reads: CAWSPGTSGFLDEQFF. In DNA form, the CDR3 reads TGTGCCTGGAGTCCCGGGACTAGCGGATTCTTGGATGAGCAGTTCTTC.